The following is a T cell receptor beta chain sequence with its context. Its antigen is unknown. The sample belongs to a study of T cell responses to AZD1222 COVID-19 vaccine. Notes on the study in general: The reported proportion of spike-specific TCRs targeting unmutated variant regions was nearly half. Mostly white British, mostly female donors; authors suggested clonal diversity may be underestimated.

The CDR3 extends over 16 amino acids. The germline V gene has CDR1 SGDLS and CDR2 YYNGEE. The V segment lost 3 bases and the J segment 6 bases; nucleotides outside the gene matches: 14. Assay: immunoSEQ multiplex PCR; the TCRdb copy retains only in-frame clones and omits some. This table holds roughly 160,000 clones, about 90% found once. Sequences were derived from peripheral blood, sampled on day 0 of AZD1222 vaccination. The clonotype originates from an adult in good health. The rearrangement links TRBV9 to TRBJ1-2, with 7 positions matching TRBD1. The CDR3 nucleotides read TGTGCCAGCAGCGACGGATCAGAAGGGGGCGCGCATGGCTACACCTTC. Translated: CASSDGSEGGAHGYTF.